These 15 T cell receptor beta chains came from one sample sequenced in a study of cytomegalovirus exposure and HLA in healthy donors. 60 Vbeta and 13 Jbeta primers were used in PCR. Using immunoSEQ multiplex PCR, the repertoire was profiled, and TCRdb retains in-frame clones only, with some absent. This sample has 180,000 or so clones, with around 80% found just once. The sequencing input was PBMCs. These receptors came from a man between 18 and 35 years old in good health and CMV-seronegative.

The chain recombines TRBV5-1 with TRBJ1-6; no firm D call. The germline CDR1 and CDR2 sequences are SGHRS and YFSETQ. The CDR3 contains 14 residues. V gave up 4 bases and J gave up 0 bases, with 5 bases separating them. CDR3 DNA sequence: TGCGCCAGCAGCCCGGGCTCCTATAATTCACCCCTCCACTTT. It is translated as CASSPGSYNSPLHF.

The sample holds a few counts of this clone. The chain carries TRBV5-1 and TRBJ2-7; TRBD1 aligns across 9 bases. The CDR3 covers 14 residues. Germline V CDR1 and CDR2: SGHRS, YFSETQ. Trimming removed 3 bases from V and 0 bases from J; junction bases left unmatched: 1. The CDR3 DNA reads as TGCGCCAGCAGCTGGGACAGGGCCTCCTACGAGCAGTACTTC. This gives the protein CASSWDRASYEQYF.

The chain is built from TRBV14 and TRBJ2-3; D possibly corresponds to TRBD1 (6 bases). This CDR3 region has 15 residues. Per germline, CDR1 SGHDN and CDR2 FVKESK. The germline V and J ends were trimmed by 2 bases and 6 bases, with 15 bases remaining between them. As DNA, the CDR3 is TGTGCCAGCAGCCAACAGGGGATGTCAGTCGATACGCAGTATTTT. This codes for CASSQQGMSVDTQYF.

The V call is TRBV7-2, the J call TRBJ1-1; 8 nucleotides line up with TRBD1. V gave up 1 base and J gave up 0 bases; unmatched junction bases: 7. Per the germline V gene, CDR1 is SGHTA and CDR2 is FQGNSA. This CDR3 is 17 amino acids long. CDR3 loop: CASSLGGTGLMNTEAFF. The DNA of the CDR3 is TGTGCCAGCAGCTTAGGCGGGACAGGTCTCATGAACACTGAAGCTTTCTTT.

This clone was seen a handful of times. The J gene is TRBJ2-5, the V gene TRBV7-8; D uncertain. Between the trimmed V and J ends, which lost 5 bases and 2 bases, there was a span of 6 bases. Germline V lookup: CDR1 SGHVS, CDR2 FQNEAQ. The CDR3 runs 12 residues. CDR3 in DNA: TGTGCCAGCAGCCGGTCACAAGAGACCCAGTACTTC. This gives the protein CASSRSQETQYF.

The rearrangement uses TRBV15 and TRBJ2-5, with 9 bases that match TRBD2. TRBJ2-7 matches the DNA end more closely, so the J call is doubtful. This CDR3 has 16 residues. Germline CDR1 is LNHNV and CDR2 is YYDKDF (reference sequence). CDR3 sequence (DNA): TGTGCCACCAGCAGAGATCGTTCGGCGGGAGGGGGCGAGCAGTACTTC. Its translation is CATSRDRSAGGGEQYF.

This chain links TRBV5-4 with TRBJ2-7; D possibly corresponds to TRBD1 (6 bases). This CDR3 has 15 amino acids. Germline V lookup: CDR1 SGHNT, CDR2 YYREEE (reference sequence). V dropped 4 bases and J dropped 2 bases, with 16 bases sitting between them. The CDR3 DNA reads as TGTGCCAGCAGCGGAGAAGGGACATACGCCTACGAGCAGTACTTC. Its translation is CASSGEGTYAYEQYF.

The genes are TRBV4-1 and TRBJ2-1; D remains ambiguous. V lost 1 base and J lost 9, with 13 bases in between. Germline V lookup: CDR1 MGHRA, CDR2 YSYEKL. The CDR3 contains 14 residues. CDR3 DNA sequence: TGCGCCAGCAGCCAAGTCGACGTACCGGGTGAGCAGTTCTTC. Residues: CASSQVDVPGEQFF.

This clone was seen a few times. The chain links TRBV28 to TRBJ2-5; 7 nucleotides agree with TRBD2. V trimming: 8 bases; J trimming: 5 bases; junction bases outside the gene matches: 11. The CDR3 has 14 residues. Per the germline V gene, CDR1 is MDHEN and CDR2 is SYDVKM. The CDR3 reads CASLGGSGGETQYF. The DNA for the CDR3 is TGTGCCAGCTTGGGGGGGAGTGGTGGGGAGACCCAGTACTTC.

Comment on this clone: One end of the junction varies from germline; a read error may be responsible. CDR3 nucleotides: TGTGCCCGCAGTTACATGACAGGAGGAGAGACCCAGTACTTC. Its translation: CARSYMTGGETQYF. The gene calls are TRBV27 and TRBJ2-5, with D possibly TRBD1 on 6 matching bases. Germline values: CDR1 MNHEY, CDR2 SMNVEV (reference sequence). This CDR3 region has 14 residues.

On this clone: One junction end does not reproduce the germline sequence, and a read error may be involved. V is TRBV7-9 and J is TRBJ1-4; TRBD1 is a possible D gene (5 bases). The CDR3 loop spans 14 amino acids. Germline V lookup: CDR1 SEHNR, CDR2 FQNEAQ (reference sequence). As DNA, the CDR3 is TGTTCCAGCAGCTTACGGAGGGGCGAAGAAAAACTGTTTTTT. Encoded protein: CSSSLRRGEEKLFF. Full variable domain (missing parts from reference TRBV7-9 and TRBJ1-4): DTGVSQNPRHKITKRGQNVTFRCDPISEHNRLYWYRQTLGQGPEFLTYFQNEAQLEKSRLLSDRFSAERPKGSFSTLEIQRTEQGDSAMYLCSSSLRRGEEKLFFGSGTQLSVL.

The chain has TRBV9 and TRBJ1-1, with D possibly matching TRBD1 (5 bases). The V and J ends lost 0 bases and 4 bases respectively, with 13 bases between them. The CDR3 is 15 residues long. CDR1 SGDLS and CDR2 YYNGEE come from the germline V gene. CDR3 in DNA: TGTGCCAGCAGCGTAGTGGAGGGACGCGGCACTGAAGCTTTCTTT. Encoded protein: CASSVVEGRGTEAFF.

The chain joins TRBV25-1 to TRBJ2-3; 10 bases fit TRBD2. Germline lookup yields CDR1 MGHDK and CDR2 SYGVNS. The CDR3 contains 16 residues. V shed 6 bases, J shed 0 bases, and the junction held 6 bases outside the gene matches. CDR3 nucleotides: TGTGCCAGCAGAAAAGCGGGGGGGTATAGCACAGATACGCAGTATTTT. Translated, it gives CASRKAGGYSTDTQYF. Using reference TRBV25-1 and TRBJ2-3 for the parts outside the CDR3, the full variable domain is EADIYQTPRYLVIGTGKKITLECSQTMGHDKMYWYQQDPGMELHLIHYSYGVNSTEKGDLSSESTVSRIRTEHFPLTLESARPSHTSQYLCASRKAGGYSTDTQYFGPGTRLTVL.

V gene TRBV4-2 combines with J gene TRBJ2-3, with D perhaps TRBD2 (5 bases). This CDR3 region has 15 residues. The germline V and J ends were trimmed by 1 base and 3 bases, with 11 bases remaining between them. Germline values: CDR1 LGHNA, CDR2 YNFKEQ. CDR3 sequence (DNA): TGTGCCAGCAGCCAAGCTCCAGAGCGGACAGATACGCAGTATTTT. Protein sequence: CASSQAPERTDTQYF.

The genes are TRBV28 and TRBJ1-3, with 7 nucleotides matching TRBD1. Germline V gives CDR1 MDHEN, CDR2 SYDVKM. Losses at the gene ends were 7 bases for V and 0 bases for J; bases not matched to a gene: 6. The CDR3 totals 15 residues. CDR3 DNA: TGTGCCAGCAAGGAGGGACAGTACTCTGGAAACACCATATATTTT. Residues: CASKEGQYSGNTIYF.